The 16 T cell receptor beta chains given below trace back to one sample, sequenced in a study of human T cells and chemical hapten exposure. Time point reported: patch test 1, 2 weeks after DPC sensitization. The treatment here: therapeutic diphenylcyclopropenone sensitization with weekly scalp DPC. TCRdb reprocessed the RACE reads via MiXCR and lists one record per CDR3 protein. The sample lists 180,000 or so distinct CDR3 sequences; about 14% were seen once. The sample consisted of whole blood, taken in connection with sensitization to the hapten diphenylcyclopropenone (DPC). The receptors shown here come from a woman in her thirties with alopecia areata. Some clones in this sample may be carry-over from other donors' samples.

This clonotype was recorded at least ten times. The chain recombines TRBV5-4 with TRBJ2-7, with D possibly TRBD1 on 6 matching bases. Germline V gene lookup returns CDR1 SGHNT and CDR2 YYREEE (reference sequence). V dropped 0 bases and J dropped 5 bases, with 12 bases sitting between them. This CDR3 comprises 14 residues. CDR3 nucleotide sequence: TGTGCCAGCAGCTTGGGGCAGGGGTGGAACGAGCAGTACTTC. Translating it yields CASSLGQGWNEQYF.

This clonotype was observed a few times. The chain couples TRBV12-3 or TRBV12-4 to TRBJ2-6, with D perhaps TRBD1 or TRBD2 (5 bases each). V dropped 5 bases and J dropped 0 bases, with 14 bases sitting between them. The CDR3 covers 17 residues. The CDR3 loop reads CASSPWDPRSGANVLTF. The CDR3 bases are TGTGCCAGCAGTCCCTGGGACCCTCGCTCTGGGGCCAACGTCCTGACTTTC.

The chain is built from TRBV5-1 and TRBJ2-5; TRBD2 matches at 10 bases. With V trimmed by 4 bases and J by 7 bases, 19 bases remained unmatched. CDR1 is SGHRS, CDR2 YFSETQ, per germline. The CDR3 covers 18 residues. The chain's CDR3 is CASSPQREGPGDPRTQYF. The CDR3 DNA reads TGCGCCAGCAGCCCCCAGCGGGAGGGCCCCGGGGACCCGCGGACCCAGTACTTC.

V gene TRBV5-5 combines with J gene TRBJ2-3; 8 bases are shared with TRBD2. With 4 bases clipped from V and 4 bases from J, the junction kept 8 bases outside the gene matches. Per the germline V gene, CDR1 is SGHKS and CDR2 is YYEKEE (reference sequence). The length of the CDR3 is 15 residues. CDR3 nucleotides: TGTGCCAGCAGCCCGAATGGACTAGCCGCAGATACGCAGTATTTT. It translates to CASSPNGLAADTQYF.

This clonotype was observed a single time. This chain uses TRBV29-1 with TRBJ1-1; D is unclear. Germline CDR1 reads SQVTM; CDR2 reads ANQGSEA. CDR3 length equals 13 residues. V lost 2 bases and J lost 2, with 9 bases in between. CDR3 amino acids: CSVEWQANTEAFF. For the CDR3, the DNA is TGCAGCGTTGAATGGCAGGCCAACACTGAAGCTTTCTTT.

The chain employs TRBV12-3 or TRBV12-4 and TRBJ2-2; D uncertain. This CDR3 spans 18 amino acids. Trimming took off 2 bases at V and 0 bases at J, with 16 bases between the two ends. CDR3 in amino acids: CASSLRYRTSTNTGELFF. The DNA of the CDR3 is TGTGCCAGCAGTTTACGGTACAGAACCTCGACGAACACCGGGGAGCTGTTTTTT.

The chain is built from TRBV6-2 or TRBV6-3 and TRBJ2-1; TRBD2 aligns across 9 bases. Germline values: CDR1 MNHEY, CDR2 SVGEGT. The V segment lost 5 bases and the J segment 8 bases; nucleotides outside the gene matches: 4. The CDR3 is made up of 13 amino acids. DNA for the CDR3: TGTGCCAGCAGTGGGCTAGCGGGGCATGAGCAGTTCTTC. This sequence encodes CASSGLAGHEQFF.

This chain joins TRBV7-3 and TRBJ2-3, with D tentatively TRBD2 (5 bases). Germline V CDR1 and CDR2: SGHTA, FQGTGA. This CDR3 is built from 14 residues. Trimming shortened V by 3 bases and J by 2 bases, and 9 bases separated the two germline ends. The CDR3 DNA reads as TGTGCCAGCAGCTTCGGAGGCTTCACAGATACGCAGTATTTT. This codes for CASSFGGFTDTQYF.

There are a few counts of this clonotype. The V gene is TRBV29-1, the J gene TRBJ2-1; the match to TRBD1 covers 8 bases. This CDR3 spans 14 amino acids. Trimming cost V 6 bases and J 5 bases; bases outside gene matches: 9. Germline assignment: CDR1 SQVTM and CDR2 ANQGSEA. DNA for the CDR3: TGCAGCGTGCTGCAGGGGGCGCAGAACAATGAGCAGTTCTTC. It encodes CSVLQGAQNNEQFF.

The chain carries TRBV6-1 and TRBJ1-1; TRBD1 matches at 7 bases. Losses at the gene ends were 6 bases for V and 7 bases for J; bases not matched to a gene: 14. There are 15 residues in the CDR3. Germline V gene data show CDR1 as MNHNS and CDR2 as SASEGT. CDR3 DNA sequence: TGTGCCAGCAGCCGAACGGACAGGCAGCAGAATGAAGCTTTCTTT. Amino acid sequence: CASSRTDRQQNEAFF.

This clonotype was detected many times. V and J are TRBV23-1 and TRBJ2-7, with TRBD1 identical over 9 bases. TRBV23-1 is labeled an ORF, and its function is uncertain. Trimming took 5 bases from V and 5 from J; bases not matched to a gene: 4. The CDR3 length is 13 residues. The CDR3 DNA reads as TGCGCCAGCAGTTACAGGGGGCAGAACGAGCAGTACTTC. It encodes CASSYRGQNEQYF.

This clonotype was detected a few times. The rearrangement links TRBV12-3 or TRBV12-4 to TRBJ2-7, with 8 bases lining up with TRBD1. This CDR3 has 15 amino acids. With 4 bases clipped from V and 5 bases from J, the junction kept 10 bases outside the gene matches. The DNA for the CDR3 is TGTGCCAGCAGTTCGCCCCGGACAGGGCACCACGAGCAGTACTTC. Translated, it gives CASSSPRTGHHEQYF.

This clonotype was detected many times. The genes are TRBV11-2 and TRBJ2-3; 10 bases fit TRBD1. From germline, CDR1 is SGHAT and CDR2 FQNNGV. Trimming removed 6 bases from V and 4 bases from J; junction bases left unmatched: 10. This CDR3 is 16 amino acids long. As DNA, the CDR3 is TGTGCCAGCAGTCCCCCCGGGACAGGGGACGCAGATACGCAGTATTTT. It specifies CASSPPGTGDADTQYF.

The sample holds a few counts of this clonotype. This chain connects TRBV11-2 to TRBJ2-3; D may match TRBD1 or TRBD2 (6 bases each). CDR3 length: 16 amino acids. Germline CDR1 reads SGHAT; CDR2 reads FQNNGV. Trimming took off 1 base at V and 4 bases at J, with 15 bases between the two ends. CDR3 nucleotide sequence: TGTGCCAGCAGCTTAGGTCACGGGGGCTCATCAGATACGCAGTATTTT. It translates to CASSLGHGGSSDTQYF.

The chain recombines TRBV6-6 with TRBJ1-1, with no clear D. The germline V and J ends were trimmed by 0 bases and 1 base, with 6 bases remaining between them. From germline, CDR1 is MNHNY and CDR2 SVGAGI (reference sequence). The CDR3 is 14 residues long. The CDR3 nucleotides are TGTGCCAGCAGTTACTCGAGTTCGAACACTGAAGCTTTCTTT. Its translation is CASSYSSSNTEAFF.

J is TRBJ2-5 and V is TRBV28; D gene uncertain. Germline V CDR1 and CDR2: MDHEN, SYDVKM. V lost 10 bases to trimming and J lost 3 bases, with 18 bases between them. This CDR3 has 14 residues. CDR3 sequence reads: CATIAPGNKETQYF. The CDR3 region has the DNA TGTGCCACCATCGCCCCGGGTAATAAAGAGACCCAGTACTTC.